This T cell receptor (beta chain) is drawn from a study of T cells in Graves' hyperthyroidism and ophthalmopathy. Study-wide context: Blood was drawn when the patient was first diagnosed and still untreated. General study results and limits: Using 13 V-J features, a model discriminated ophthalmopathy from stable hyperthyroidism. Blood also showed most of the thyroid clonotypes that were expanded above 0.001.

Unmatched junction bases numbered 1, after V lost 3 bases and J lost 1 base. The CDR3 is 15 residues long. Germline V gene lookup returns CDR1 SGDLS and CDR2 YYNGEE. Uncontrolled infection, other autoimmune disease, pregnancy or lactation excluded patients. A word on this clonotype: Its cognate antigen is unknown.

RNA transcripts yielded amplified TCR beta CDR3 regions. The TCR CDR3 was amplified in a first-round RT-PCR using the HTBI primer set. TCRdb called the multiplex PCR reads again in MiXCR, with one record for every CDR3 protein. This sample has almost 35,000 distinct CDR3 sequences, with 52% found just once. The sequenced material came from blood. This chain joins TRBV9 and TRBJ2-2; 9 positions match TRBD1. The sequence came from a woman in her forties with Graves' ophthalmopathy. The CDR3 DNA reads TGTGCCAGCAGCGCGGACAGGGGGAACACCGGGGAGCTGTTTTTT. Its protein is CASSADRGNTGELFF.